This T cell receptor beta chain was observed in a study of blood T cell repertoires in COVID-19. Background on the study: Italy, Spain and the United States were the sources of the convalescent and acute COVID-19 samples. T cells, B-cell-depleted T cells, or PBMCs supplied cDNA or gDNA.

In the original processing: Reference gene primer amplification in the assay estimated nucleated cell counts. TCRdb's copy holds only in-frame clones and misses some; the assay was immunoSEQ multiplex PCR. V, J and clone size are those of that table, while D and trimming were read from the DNA. This sample has 200,000 to 250,000 clones; over 75% occur once, and the top ten carry 1.9%. In germline, CDR1 is MNHGY, CDR2 SVAAGI. V was clipped by 5 bases and J by 5 bases; unmatched bases: 15. The CDR3 runs to 17 residues. The sequence was obtained from a man aged 35 to 55 with active or convalescent COVID-19. The rearrangement uses TRBV6-9 and TRBJ2-7; 10 nucleotides align to TRBD2. The sequencing sample was made of peripheral blood. DNA for the CDR3: TGTGCCAGCAGTATCTCCCCAGGGAGCGGGGGGGCCCACGAGCAGTACTTC. Its translation: CASSISPGSGGAHEQYF.